This TCR beta chain comes out of a study of blood T cell repertoires in COVID-19. Study context: Whether acute or convalescent, the COVID-19 samples came from the United States, Italy and Spain. T cells, B-cell-depleted T cells, or PBMCs provided the cDNA or gDNA that served as material.

In the source study's methods: Estimates of nucleated cell counts were drawn from the amplification of reference gene primers. The protocol was immunoSEQ multiplex PCR, while the TCRdb copy is restricted to in-frame clones and leaves out a portion. For V, J and clone size, that table is used; D and trimming come from the DNA. This table has approximately 51,000 clones, around 87% appearing once. In germline, CDR1 is SGHNT, CDR2 YENEEA. The CDR3 sequence is 15 residues long. V gave up 0 bases and J gave up 5 bases, with 13 bases separating them. This TCR came from a man aged 50-60 years with active COVID-19. The chain is built from TRBV11-3 and TRBJ2-5; D might be TRBD2 (5 bases). Material for sequencing was peripheral blood. Here the CDR3 reads CASSLDGSMGETQYF. CDR3 nucleotide sequence: TGTGCCAGCAGCTTAGATGGGAGCATGGGGGAGACCCAGTACTTC.